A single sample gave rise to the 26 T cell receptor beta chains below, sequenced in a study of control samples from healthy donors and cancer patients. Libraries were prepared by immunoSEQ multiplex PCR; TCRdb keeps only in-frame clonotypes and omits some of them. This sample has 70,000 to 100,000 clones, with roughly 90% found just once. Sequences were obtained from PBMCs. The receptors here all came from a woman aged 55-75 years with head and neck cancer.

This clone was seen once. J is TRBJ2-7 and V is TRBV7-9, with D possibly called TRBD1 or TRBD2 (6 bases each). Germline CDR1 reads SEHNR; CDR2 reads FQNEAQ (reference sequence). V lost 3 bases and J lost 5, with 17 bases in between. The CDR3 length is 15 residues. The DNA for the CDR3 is TGTGCCAGCAGCTTGAGGCCGGGGGCGAACGACGAGCAGTACTTC. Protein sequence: CASSLRPGANDEQYF.

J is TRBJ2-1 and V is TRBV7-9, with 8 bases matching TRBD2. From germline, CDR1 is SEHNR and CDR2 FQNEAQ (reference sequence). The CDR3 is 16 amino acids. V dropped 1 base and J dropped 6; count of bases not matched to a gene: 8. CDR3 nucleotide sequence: TGTGCCAGCAGCTTAGGCGCGGTAGCGGGAAGCAATGAGCAGTTCTTC. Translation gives CASSLGAVAGSNEQFF.

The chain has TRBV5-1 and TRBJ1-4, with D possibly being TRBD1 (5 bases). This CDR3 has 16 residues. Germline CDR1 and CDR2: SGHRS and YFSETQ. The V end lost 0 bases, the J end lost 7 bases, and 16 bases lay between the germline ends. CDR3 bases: TGCGCCAGCAGCTTGGCAGGGCCCCTGCGGGGTGAAAAACTGTTTTTT. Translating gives CASSLAGPLRGEKLFF.

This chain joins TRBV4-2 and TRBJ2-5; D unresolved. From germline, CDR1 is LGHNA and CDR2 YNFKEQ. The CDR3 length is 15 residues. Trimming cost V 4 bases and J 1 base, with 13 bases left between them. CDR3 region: CASSPRGGFQETQYF. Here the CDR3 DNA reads TGTGCCAGCAGCCCCAGAGGCGGTTTCCAAGAGACCCAGTACTTC.

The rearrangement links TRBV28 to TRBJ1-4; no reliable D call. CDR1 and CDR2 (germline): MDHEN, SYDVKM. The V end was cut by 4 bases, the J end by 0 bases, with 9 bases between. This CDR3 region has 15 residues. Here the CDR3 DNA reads TGTGCCAGCAGTTCGTCAGGAGCAACTAATGAAAAACTGTTTTTT. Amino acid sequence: CASSSSGATNEKLFF. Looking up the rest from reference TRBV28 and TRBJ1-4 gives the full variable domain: DVKVTQSSRYLVKRTGEKVFLECVQDMDHENMFWYRQDPGLGLRLIYFSYDVKMKEKGDIPEGYSVSREKKERFSLILESASTNQTSMYLCASSSSGATNEKLFFGSGTQLSVL.

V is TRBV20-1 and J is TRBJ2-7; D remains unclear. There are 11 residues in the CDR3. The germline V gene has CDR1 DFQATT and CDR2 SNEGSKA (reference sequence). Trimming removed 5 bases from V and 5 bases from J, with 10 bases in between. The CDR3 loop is CSASRIDEQYF. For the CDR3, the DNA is TGCAGTGCTTCGCGGATCGACGAGCAGTACTTC.

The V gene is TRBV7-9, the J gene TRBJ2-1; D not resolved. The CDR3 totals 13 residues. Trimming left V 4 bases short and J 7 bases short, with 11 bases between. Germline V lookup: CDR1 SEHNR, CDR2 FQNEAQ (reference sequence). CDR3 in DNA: TGTGCCAGCAGCTCCGCTTGGGGAAATGAGCAGTTCTTC. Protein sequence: CASSSAWGNEQFF.

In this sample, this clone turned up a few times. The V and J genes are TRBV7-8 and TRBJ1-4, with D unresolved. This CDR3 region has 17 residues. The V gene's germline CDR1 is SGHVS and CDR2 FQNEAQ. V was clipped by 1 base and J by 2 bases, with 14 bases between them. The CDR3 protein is CASSLGTSILTNEKLFF. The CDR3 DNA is TGTGCCAGCAGCTTAGGGACCTCGATTTTGACTAATGAAAAACTGTTTTTT.

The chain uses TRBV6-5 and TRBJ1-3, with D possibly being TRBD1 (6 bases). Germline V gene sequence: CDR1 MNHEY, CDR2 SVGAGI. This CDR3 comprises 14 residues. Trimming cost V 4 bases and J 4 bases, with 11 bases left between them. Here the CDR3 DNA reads TGTGCCAGCAGTTTCACAGGGTCAGGAAACACCATATATTTT. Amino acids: CASSFTGSGNTIYF.

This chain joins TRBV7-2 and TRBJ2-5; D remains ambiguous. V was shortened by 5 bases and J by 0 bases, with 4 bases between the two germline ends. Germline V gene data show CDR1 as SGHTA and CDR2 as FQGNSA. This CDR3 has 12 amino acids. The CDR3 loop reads CASSNYQETQYF. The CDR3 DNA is TGTGCCAGCAGCAATTACCAAGAGACCCAGTACTTC.

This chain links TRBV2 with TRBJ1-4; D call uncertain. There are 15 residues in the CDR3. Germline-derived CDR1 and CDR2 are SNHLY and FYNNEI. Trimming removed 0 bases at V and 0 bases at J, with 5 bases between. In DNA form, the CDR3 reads TGTGCCAGCAGTGAAGCGGGAGCAACTAATGAAAAACTGTTTTTT. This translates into CASSEAGATNEKLFF. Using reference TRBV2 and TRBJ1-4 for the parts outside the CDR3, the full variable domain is EPEVTQTPSHQVTQMGQEVILRCVPISNHLYFYWYRQILGQKVEFLVSFYNNEISEKSEIFDDQFSVERPDGSNFTLKIRSTKLEDSAMYFCASSEAGATNEKLFFGSGTQLSVL.

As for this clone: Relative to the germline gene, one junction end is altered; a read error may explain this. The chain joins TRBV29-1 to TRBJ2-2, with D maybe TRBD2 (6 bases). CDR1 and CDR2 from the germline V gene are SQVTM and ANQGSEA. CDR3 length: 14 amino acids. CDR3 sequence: CSVILRDETGGLFF. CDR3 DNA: TGCAGCGTGATCCTACGGGACGAAACCGGGGGGCTGTTTTTT.

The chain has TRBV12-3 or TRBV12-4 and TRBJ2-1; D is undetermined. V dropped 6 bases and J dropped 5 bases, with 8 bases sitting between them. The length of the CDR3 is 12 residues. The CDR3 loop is CASRTPNNEQFF. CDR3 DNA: TGTGCCAGCAGGACACCTAACAATGAGCAGTTCTTC.

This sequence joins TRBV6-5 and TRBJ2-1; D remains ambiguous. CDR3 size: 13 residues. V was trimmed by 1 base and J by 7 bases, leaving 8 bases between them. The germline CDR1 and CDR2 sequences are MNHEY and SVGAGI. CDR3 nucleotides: TGTGCCAGCAGTTACTTATATACAAATGAGCAGTTCTTC. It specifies CASSYLYTNEQFF.

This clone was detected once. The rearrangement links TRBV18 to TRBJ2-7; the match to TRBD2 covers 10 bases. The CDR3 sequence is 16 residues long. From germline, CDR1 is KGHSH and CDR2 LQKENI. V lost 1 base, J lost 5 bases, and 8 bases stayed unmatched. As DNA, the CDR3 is TGTGCCAGCTCACCACTTCTAGCGGGAGATACCGACGAGCAGTACTTC. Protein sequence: CASSPLLAGDTDEQYF.

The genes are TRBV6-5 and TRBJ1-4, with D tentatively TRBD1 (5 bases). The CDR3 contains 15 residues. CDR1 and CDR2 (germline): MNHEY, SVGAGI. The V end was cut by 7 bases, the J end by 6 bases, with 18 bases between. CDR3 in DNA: TGTGCCAGCAACAACGGGGGGTTCTCTGATGAAAAACTGTTTTTT. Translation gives CASNNGGFSDEKLFF.

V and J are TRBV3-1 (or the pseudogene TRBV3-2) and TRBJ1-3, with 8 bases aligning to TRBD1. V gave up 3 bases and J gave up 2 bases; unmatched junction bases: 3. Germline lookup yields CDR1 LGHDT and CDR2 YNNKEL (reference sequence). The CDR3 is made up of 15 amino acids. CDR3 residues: CASSQRTGTGNTIYF. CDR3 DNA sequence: TGTGCCAGCAGCCAGCGGACAGGGACTGGAAACACCATATATTTT.

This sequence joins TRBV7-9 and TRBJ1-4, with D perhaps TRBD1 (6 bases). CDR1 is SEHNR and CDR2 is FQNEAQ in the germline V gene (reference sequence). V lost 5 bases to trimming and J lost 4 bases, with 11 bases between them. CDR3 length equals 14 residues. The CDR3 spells CASSPDRYNEKLFF. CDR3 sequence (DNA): TGTGCCAGCAGCCCCGACAGGTATAATGAAAAACTGTTTTTT.

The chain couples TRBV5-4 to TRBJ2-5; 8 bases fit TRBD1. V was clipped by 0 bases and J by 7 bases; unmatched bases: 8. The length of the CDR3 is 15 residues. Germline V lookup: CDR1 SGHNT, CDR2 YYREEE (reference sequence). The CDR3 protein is CASSLGQGAIGTQYF. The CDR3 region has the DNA TGTGCCAGCAGCTTGGGCCAGGGGGCTATCGGGACCCAGTACTTC.

CDR3 in DNA: TGTGCCAGTAGTAGCTTAGCGGGAGGGACGGACGGGGAGCTGTTTTTT. Its protein product is CASSSLAGGTDGELFF. V is TRBV19 and J is TRBJ2-2, with 11 bases identical to TRBD2. The CDR3 spans 16 residues. From germline, CDR1 is LNHDA and CDR2 SQIVND (reference sequence). The V and J ends lost 4 bases and 7 bases, in that order; junction bases with no gene match: 8.

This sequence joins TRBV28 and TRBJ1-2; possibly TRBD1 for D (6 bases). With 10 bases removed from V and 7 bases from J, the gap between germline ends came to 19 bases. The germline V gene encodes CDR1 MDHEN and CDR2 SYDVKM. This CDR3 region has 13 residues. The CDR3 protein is CAIRRQEVGGYTF. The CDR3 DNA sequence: TGTGCCATACGTCGACAGGAAGTTGGTGGCTACACCTTC.

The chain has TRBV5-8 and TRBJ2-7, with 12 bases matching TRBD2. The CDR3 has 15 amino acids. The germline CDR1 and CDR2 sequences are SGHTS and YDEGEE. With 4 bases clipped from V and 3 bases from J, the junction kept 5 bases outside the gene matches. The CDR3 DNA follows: TGTGCCAGCAGCACCCGACTAGCGGGAGTCTACGAGCAGTACTTC. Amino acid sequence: CASSTRLAGVYEQYF.

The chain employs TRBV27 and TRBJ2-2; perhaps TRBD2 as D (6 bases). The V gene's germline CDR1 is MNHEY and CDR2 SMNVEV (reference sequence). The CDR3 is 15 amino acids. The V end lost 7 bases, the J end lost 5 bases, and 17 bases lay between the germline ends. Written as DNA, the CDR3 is TGTGCCAGCACCTCGGGTTGGCGGGAAACCGGGGAGCTGTTTTTT. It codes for CASTSGWRETGELFF.

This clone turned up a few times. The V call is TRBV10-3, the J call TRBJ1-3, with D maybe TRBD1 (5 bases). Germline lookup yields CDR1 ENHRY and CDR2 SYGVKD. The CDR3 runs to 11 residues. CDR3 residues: CGTGAGNTIYF. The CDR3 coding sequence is TGTGGAACGGGGGCTGGAAACACCATATATTTT.

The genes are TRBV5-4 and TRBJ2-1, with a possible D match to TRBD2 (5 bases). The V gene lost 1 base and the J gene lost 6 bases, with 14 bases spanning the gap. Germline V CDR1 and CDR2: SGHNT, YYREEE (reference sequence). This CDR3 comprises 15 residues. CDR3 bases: TGTGCCAGCAGCTTGAGGTCGGGGAGCCGCAATGAGCAGTTCTTC. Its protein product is CASSLRSGSRNEQFF. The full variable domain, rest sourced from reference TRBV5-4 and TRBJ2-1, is ETGVTQSPTHLIKTRGQQVTLRCSSQSGHNTVSWYQQALGQGPQFIFQYYREEENGRGNFPPRFSGLQFPNYSSELNVNALELDDSALYLCASSLRSGSRNEQFFGPGTRLTVL.

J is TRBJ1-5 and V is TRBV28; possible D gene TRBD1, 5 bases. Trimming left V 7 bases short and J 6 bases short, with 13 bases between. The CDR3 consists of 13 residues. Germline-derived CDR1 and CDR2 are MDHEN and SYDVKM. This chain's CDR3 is CASKDPQGQPQHF. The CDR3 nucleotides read TGTGCCAGCAAAGACCCCCAGGGTCAGCCCCAGCATTTT. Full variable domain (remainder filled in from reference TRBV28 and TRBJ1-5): DVKVTQSSRYLVKRTGEKVFLECVQDMDHENMFWYRQDPGLGLRLIYFSYDVKMKEKGDIPEGYSVSREKKERFSLILESASTNQTSMYLCASKDPQGQPQHFGDGTRLSIL.